The 24 T cell receptor beta chains presented below share a single source sample, sequenced in a study of T cells in Graves' hyperthyroidism and ophthalmopathy. Researchers amplified the TCR beta CDR3 regions from RNA transcripts. When the TCR CDR3 underwent first-round RT-PCR, the HTBI primer set was used. TCRdb fed the multiplex PCR reads into MiXCR, producing one record per CDR3 protein. The sample has about 400,000 distinct CDR3 sequences, less than 15% seen once; the top ten hold less than 10%. The sample taken for sequencing was blood. These receptors all stem from a woman in her late teens or twenties with Graves' hyperthyroidism.

This chain joins TRBV20-1 and TRBJ1-1; D not resolved. CDR1 and CDR2 (germline): DFQATT, SNEGSKA (reference sequence). The CDR3 sequence is 15 residues long. The V end was cut by 0 bases, the J end by 1 base, with 12 bases between. CDR3 sequence (DNA): TGCAGTGCTAGAGATTCGGGAGAACCGAACACTGAAGCTTTCTTT. Translated: CSARDSGEPNTEAFF.

This clonotype was seen repeatedly, ten times or more. The CDR3 reads CAILPLQGAGTEAFF. In DNA, the CDR3 is TGTGCCATACTCCCTCTCCAGGGGGCAGGCACTGAAGCTTTCTTT. V and J are TRBV7-9 and TRBJ1-1, with 8 positions matching TRBD1. Germline V gives CDR1 SEHNR, CDR2 FQNEAQ (reference sequence). The J segment lost 4 bases and the V segment lost 10 bases, leaving 14 bases of the junction unmatched. The CDR3 is 15 residues long.

A few counts support this clonotype. V gene TRBV10-3 combines with J gene TRBJ2-1, with 9 bases matching TRBD2. V lost 2 bases and J lost 12; bases outside the gene matches: 2. This CDR3 comprises 12 residues. Germline-derived CDR1 and CDR2 are ENHRY and SYGVKD. This CDR3 reads CAISEETSGQFF. The CDR3 DNA is TGTGCCATCAGTGAGGAGACTAGCGGGCAGTTCTTC.

There are many counts of this clonotype. V is TRBV2 and J is TRBJ2-1; D remains unclear. V was pared by 5 bases and J by 3 bases, with 8 bases between. This CDR3 is 13 amino acids long. The germline V gene has CDR1 SNHLY and CDR2 FYNNEI. As DNA, the CDR3 is TGTGCCAGCAGTCGTGATCTCTACAATGAGCAGTTCTTC. It codes for CASSRDLYNEQFF. The whole variable domain, remainder taken from reference TRBV2 and TRBJ2-1, is EPEVTQTPSHQVTQMGQEVILRCVPISNHLYFYWYRQILGQKVEFLVSFYNNEISEKSEIFDDQFSVERPDGSNFTLKIRSTKLEDSAMYFCASSRDLYNEQFFGPGTRLTVL.

The V and J genes are TRBV9 and TRBJ2-2, with D tentatively TRBD2 (6 bases). In germline, CDR1 is SGDLS, CDR2 YYNGEE. This CDR3 has 16 residues. Trimming left V 0 bases short and J 4 bases short, with 13 bases between. CDR3 DNA: TGTGCCAGCAGCGTAGTAGGAGGGGCCCTCACCGGGGAGCTGTTTTTT. Translation gives CASSVVGGALTGELFF.

This clonotype was seen ten or more times. V and J are TRBV2 and TRBJ1-1; 7 bases agree with TRBD1. Trimming took 4 bases from V and 0 from J; bases not matched to a gene: 5. The CDR3 has 15 amino acids. The germline gives CDR1 SNHLY, CDR2 FYNNEI. The CDR3 loop is CASSAQGELNTEAFF. The CDR3 DNA sequence: TGTGCCAGCAGTGCCCAGGGGGAATTGAACACTGAAGCTTTCTTT. Drawing the rest from reference TRBV2 and TRBJ1-1, the complete variable domain is EPEVTQTPSHQVTQMGQEVILRCVPISNHLYFYWYRQILGQKVEFLVSFYNNEISEKSEIFDDQFSVERPDGSNFTLKIRSTKLEDSAMYFCASSAQGELNTEAFFGQGTRLTVV.

This clonotype came up many times. The germline gene is not matched at one end of the junction; a read error may be the cause. The rearrangement links TRBV5-1 to TRBJ2-3, with TRBD2 as a possible D gene (7 bases). This CDR3 has 16 residues. From germline, CDR1 is SGHRS and CDR2 YFSETQ. In DNA form, the CDR3 reads TGCGCCAGCAGCTTGGTACCAGGCGCGGGGGCAGAGACGCAGTATTTT. This gives the protein CASSLVPGAGAETQYF.

The chain employs TRBV27 and TRBJ2-3; tentatively, D is TRBD1 (6 bases). The CDR3 is made up of 13 amino acids. CDR1 and CDR2 from the germline V gene are MNHEY and SMNVEV (reference sequence). V was trimmed by 10 bases and J by 0 bases, leaving 11 bases between them. DNA for the CDR3: TGTGCCACCGAGGGGACAAGCACAGATACGCAGTATTTT. Its translation is CATEGTSTDTQYF.

This clonotype has ten or more counts. The gene calls are TRBV7-9 and TRBJ1-4; TRBD1 matches 7 bases. Unmatched junction bases numbered 11, after V lost 5 bases and J lost 5 bases. The V gene's germline CDR1 is SEHNR and CDR2 FQNEAQ (reference sequence). The CDR3 loop spans 16 amino acids. The CDR3 DNA follows: TGTGCCAGCAGCCCTTTGACGGTGACAGGGAATGAAAAACTGTTTTTT. Its protein is CASSPLTVTGNEKLFF.

This clonotype was seen a single time. The chain combines TRBV9 with TRBJ1-2, with 10 bases matching TRBD1. The CDR3 consists of 13 residues. Trimming cost V 3 bases and J 7 bases; bases outside gene matches: 3. Germline CDR1 and CDR2: SGDLS and YYNGEE. Here the CDR3 DNA reads TGTGCCAGCAGCGCCAGGACAGGGGGTGGCTACACCTTC. It is translated as CASSARTGGGYTF.

This clonotype appeared many times. The chain joins TRBV20-1 to TRBJ2-3; 12 bases are shared with TRBD2. The CDR3 loop spans 16 amino acids. Germline V gene sequence: CDR1 DFQATT, CDR2 SNEGSKA (reference sequence). J gave up 7 bases and V 2 bases, and 10 bases lay outside the gene matches. The CDR3 DNA follows: TGCAGTGCTAGACCCGCCGGGACTAGCGGGTTTAATACGCAGTATTTT. It encodes CSARPAGTSGFNTQYF.

This clonotype was detected ten times or more. This sequence joins TRBV3-1 and TRBJ1-1, with D uncertain. V shed 4 bases and J shed 5 bases, with 17 bases lying between them. There are 15 residues in the CDR3. Germline CDR1 LGHDT, CDR2 YNNKEL (reference sequence). The CDR3 bases are TGTGCCAGCAGCCGTGAAGGGTTGGAGGCGACTGAAGCTTTCTTT. Protein: CASSREGLEATEAFF.

This clonotype was detected many times. V usage is TRBV9 and J usage is TRBJ1-2; D may be TRBD1 (6 bases). The CDR3 runs 15 residues. Germline values: CDR1 SGDLS, CDR2 YYNGEE. V shed 0 bases and J shed 4 bases, with 13 bases lying between them. The CDR3 DNA reads TGTGCCAGCAGCGTAGCTACAGGGACAAGCTATGGCTACACCTTC. Protein: CASSVATGTSYGYTF.

Points on this clonotype: A much larger clone lies one base from this, so it may be a read error. The chain has TRBV2 and TRBJ1-4; 8 positions match TRBD1. After removal of 7 bases from V and 10 bases from J, the junction contained 5 bases not matched to a gene. The CDR3 spans 12 residues. Germline loops: CDR1 SNHLY, CDR2 FYNNEI. DNA of the CDR3: TGTGCCAGCACTCGAACAGGGGGAAAACTGTTTTTT. Translation gives CASTRTGGKLFF.

This clonotype has ten or more counts. V is TRBV11-1 and J is TRBJ2-5; D possibly corresponds to TRBD2 (5 bases). V dropped 5 bases and J dropped 5 bases, with 12 bases sitting between them. The V gene's germline CDR1 is SGHAT and CDR2 FQDESV (reference sequence). The CDR3 runs to 13 residues. This CDR3 reads CASSPAIAETQYF. The CDR3 region has the DNA TGTGCCAGCAGCCCCGCTATAGCGGAGACCCAGTACTTC.

This clonotype was counted many times. The rearrangement joins TRBV30 to TRBJ2-7; 7 bases match TRBD1. From germline, CDR1 is GTSNPN and CDR2 SVGIG (reference sequence). The CDR3 runs to 15 residues. V gave up 5 bases and J gave up 2 bases; unmatched junction bases: 12. CDR3 sequence reads: CAWEDDRESPYEQYF. The DNA of the CDR3 is TGTGCCTGGGAGGACGACAGGGAGTCCCCCTACGAGCAGTACTTC.

The rearrangement joins TRBV5-4 to TRBJ1-5, with no clear D. The CDR3 contains 16 residues. V lost 5 bases and J 0 bases, leaving 15 bases between the germline ends. Germline CDR1 reads SGHNT; CDR2 reads YYREEE (reference sequence). The CDR3: CASSRLTGISNQPQHF. CDR3 nucleotide sequence: TGTGCCAGCAGTCGGCTTACGGGTATTAGCAATCAGCCCCAGCATTTT.

This clonotype was observed at least ten times. The CDR3 reads CASSPRGPSEAFF. As DNA, the CDR3 is TGTGCCAGCAGCCCCAGGGGCCCATCAGAAGCTTTCTTT. The chain recombines TRBV7-3 with TRBJ1-1; possibly TRBD1 for D (6 bases). V was shortened by 5 bases and J by 8 bases, with 15 bases between the two germline ends. The CDR3 sequence is 13 residues long. CDR1 and CDR2 (germline): SGHTA, FQGTGA.

This clonotype was found a few times. J is TRBJ2-3 and V is TRBV20-1; no definite D call. This CDR3 comprises 15 residues. Trimming cost V 6 bases and J 0 bases, with 16 bases left between them. Germline V CDR1 and CDR2: DFQATT, SNEGSKA (reference sequence). The CDR3 is CSAESKKSSTDTQYF. The CDR3 DNA reads as TGCAGTGCCGAATCCAAGAAGAGCAGCACAGATACGCAGTATTTT.

Note on this clonotype: A read error may be the cause here, since a much bigger clone is one base away. CDR3 loop: CASSVETGQPQHF. The CDR3, as DNA: TGTGCCAGTAGTGTGGAGACGGGACAGCCCCAGCATTTT. The V and J genes are TRBV19 and TRBJ1-5; D uncertain. V gave up 5 bases and J gave up 7 bases, with 12 bases separating them. The CDR3 is 13 amino acids. In germline, CDR1 is LNHDA, CDR2 SQIVND (reference sequence).

This clonotype came up many times. V gene TRBV29-1 combines with J gene TRBJ2-7; tentative D call: TRBD1 (7 bases). V was trimmed by 6 bases and J by 2 bases, leaving 11 bases between them. CDR3 length: 12 amino acids. Per germline, CDR1 SQVTM and CDR2 ANQGSEA. For the CDR3, the DNA is TGCAGCGTGCGGGACAGAGCCTACGAGCAGTACTTC. Its protein product is CSVRDRAYEQYF.

This clonotype was observed a handful of times. V usage is TRBV28 and J usage is TRBJ1-1; D is uncertain. The CDR3 totals 13 residues. V was trimmed by 7 bases and J by 8 bases, leaving 17 bases between them. CDR1 MDHEN and CDR2 SYDVKM come from the germline V gene. CDR3 region: CASTIPGGGEAFF. The CDR3 DNA is TGTGCCAGCACCATCCCCGGTGGTGGAGAAGCTTTCTTT.

Many counts were recorded for this clonotype. V is TRBV27 and J is TRBJ2-7; 9 bases map to TRBD2. In germline, CDR1 is MNHEY, CDR2 SMNVEV (reference sequence). J lost 2 bases, V lost 2 bases, and 4 bases had no gene match. The CDR3 spans 15 residues. As DNA, the CDR3 is TGTGCCAGCAGTTTAGGTCTAGCGGGGCCCTACGAGCAGTACTTC. Its protein product is CASSLGLAGPYEQYF.

At least ten counts were recorded for this clonotype. The CDR3 here is CARPRTASGNTIYF. CDR3 DNA sequence: TGTGCCCGCCCTCGGACAGCCTCTGGAAACACCATATATTTT. The gene calls are TRBV12-3 or TRBV12-4 and TRBJ1-3; D may be TRBD1 (6 bases). The CDR3 length is 14 residues. The ends were cut back, 11 bases at V and 0 bases at J, with 14 bases in the middle.